These 22 T cell receptor beta chains were sequenced from one sample in a study of T-cell reconstitution after alpha-beta-depleted transplantation in children listed by TCRdb under 2016. Receptor amplification or capture employed PCR. Sequencer: Illumina HiSeq 2500. Molecular barcoding was employed in the preparation of TCR libraries, with unique molecular identifiers being used to normalize TCRbeta repertoire quantification. In-frame beta chains were kept once TCRdb had trimmed the public reads at Q25 with fastp and called clones with MiXCR. Merged by CDR3 protein, the rows form single entries marked with the most common genes and DNA. This sample has a few hundred thousand distinct CDR3 sequences in its table, and 9.9% of those were observed once. Over 9% of the sample comes from the top ten. This material consisted of PBMCs from the stem cell graft donor, taken from the stem cell graft. These receptors all come from a human donor who donated a stem cell graft to a child with SCID.

This chain uses TRBV24-1 with TRBJ2-1; 10 nucleotides match TRBD2. Germline lookup yields CDR1 KGHDR and CDR2 SFDVKD. The CDR3 is 16 residues long. V trimming: 4 bases; J trimming: 2 bases; junction bases outside the gene matches: 4. CDR3 DNA: TGTGCCACCAGTGACCGTAGCGGGGGGCCCTACAATGAGCAGTTCTTC. The encoded protein is CATSDRSGGPYNEQFF.

The sample holds a few counts of this clonotype. V is TRBV5-1 and J is TRBJ2-4; 8 bases are a match to TRBD1. The CDR3 has 21 amino acids. With 0 bases clipped from V and 0 bases from J, the junction kept 17 bases outside the gene matches. Germline loops: CDR1 SGHRS, CDR2 YFSETQ. The CDR3, as DNA: TGCGCCAGCAGCTTGGATTATAACAGGGGGAATAATAACCTAGCCAAAAACATTCAGTACTTC. It codes for CASSLDYNRGNNNLAKNIQYF.

There are many counts of this clonotype. The chain combines TRBV29-1 with TRBJ2-1, with 8 bases matching TRBD1. CDR3 length: 14 residues. Germline trimming cut 6 bases from V and 5 bases from J; bases unmatched to any gene: 9. The V gene's germline CDR1 is SQVTM and CDR2 ANQGSEA. This CDR3 is CSVRDRGWDNEQFF. The CDR3 DNA follows: TGCAGCGTGCGTGACAGGGGCTGGGACAATGAGCAGTTCTTC.

As for this clonotype: Possible read error: a much larger clone is one base away. The V call is TRBV10-1, the J call TRBJ2-5; TRBD2 agrees at 10 bases. This CDR3 contains 16 residues. CDR1 and CDR2 (germline): WNHNN, SYGVQD (reference sequence). With 4 bases clipped from V and 1 base from J, the junction kept 6 bases outside the gene matches. The chain's CDR3 is CASSAGLAVIQETQYF. CDR3 DNA sequence: TGCGCCAGCAGTGCTGGACTAGCGGTGATCCAAGAGACCCAGTACTTC.

CDR3 coding DNA: TGTGCCAGCACCTCCGGGACCTCTTACAATGAGCAGTTCTTC. This codes for CASTSGTSYNEQFF. The V gene is TRBV7-9, the J gene TRBJ2-1; D tentatively reads TRBD1 or TRBD2 (5 bases each). This CDR3 spans 14 amino acids. The germline gives CDR1 SEHNR, CDR2 FQNEAQ (reference sequence). V was cut by 7 bases and J by 4 bases, with 14 bases left in between.

This rearrangement joins TRBV12-5 to TRBJ2-2; 7 nucleotides agree with TRBD1. Trimming removed 1 base from V and 1 base from J; junction bases left unmatched: 3. CDR3 size: 16 residues. Germline lookup yields CDR1 LGHNT and CDR2 FRNRAP. CDR3 coding DNA: TGTGCTAGTGGTTTGGGCCGGACAGGGAACACCGGGGAGCTGTTTTTT. It encodes CASGLGRTGNTGELFF.

The V and J genes are TRBV6-1 and TRBJ2-7; 12 bases are a match to TRBD1. This CDR3 comprises 15 residues. V was pared by 7 bases and J by 2 bases, with 6 bases of the junction left unmatched. Germline lookup yields CDR1 MNHNS and CDR2 SASEGT. The CDR3 nucleotides read TGTGCCAGCAAAAGGGGGGACAGGGGGCCCTACGAGCAGTACTTC. Its translation: CASKRGDRGPYEQYF.

At least ten counts were recorded for this clonotype. V and J are TRBV29-1 and TRBJ1-1; 8 positions agree with TRBD1. V lost 4 bases and J lost 11; bases outside the gene matches: 12. Germline V lookup: CDR1 SQVTM, CDR2 ANQGSEA. CDR3 size: 13 residues. CDR3 residues: CSVVAGGRIGAFF. In nucleotides, the CDR3 is TGCAGCGTTGTAGCAGGGGGCCGTATCGGGGCTTTCTTT. Variable domain in full (rest from reference TRBV29-1 and TRBJ1-1): SAVISQKPSRDICQRGTSLTIQCQVDSQVTMMFWYRQQPGQSLTLIATANQGSEATYESGFVIDKFPISRPNLTFSTLTVSNMSPEDSSIYLCSVVAGGRIGAFFGQGTRLTVV.

The chain combines TRBV18 with TRBJ2-1; D uncertain. The germline V gene encodes CDR1 KGHSH and CDR2 LQKENI. V was shortened by 0 bases and J by 0 bases, with 6 bases between the two germline ends. This CDR3 comprises 15 residues. CDR3 protein: CASSPPPSSYNEQFF. As DNA, the CDR3 is TGTGCCAGCTCACCACCACCGAGCTCCTACAATGAGCAGTTCTTC.

This clonotype showed up just a few times. The V and J genes are TRBV25-1 and TRBJ1-6; no clear D gene. Germline loops: CDR1 MGHDK, CDR2 SYGVNS. This CDR3 is built from 15 residues. Trimming stripped 5 bases from V and 6 bases from J, with 14 bases between. This CDR3 is CASSLAGKSNSPLHF. The CDR3 coding sequence is TGTGCCAGCAGTCTCGCGGGGAAAAGTAATTCACCCCTCCACTTT.

In this sample, this clonotype turned up a few times. The rearrangement links TRBV3-1 to TRBJ1-1; D ambiguous. The CDR3 consists of 13 residues. Germline CDR1 is LGHDT and CDR2 is YNNKEL (reference sequence). V was pared by 4 bases and J by 1 base, with 7 bases between. The DNA for the CDR3 is TGTGCCAGCAGCCCCTTGGAGAACACTGAAGCTTTCTTT. This encodes CASSPLENTEAFF.

The V gene is TRBV6-5, the J gene TRBJ2-7; D remains ambiguous. This CDR3 is built from 13 residues. Trimming took off 0 bases at V and 5 bases at J, with 8 bases between the two ends. Germline CDR1 is MNHEY and CDR2 is SVGAGI. The CDR3 DNA reads as TGTGCCAGCAGTTACTCGTCATGGAACGAGCAGTACTTC. This gives the protein CASSYSSWNEQYF.

This clonotype showed up just a few times. This chain joins TRBV10-3 and TRBJ1-6; D uncertain. CDR1 is ENHRY and CDR2 is SYGVKD in the germline V gene. The CDR3 sequence is 13 residues long. Trimming removed 10 bases from V and 8 bases from J, with 15 bases in between. The CDR3 DNA reads TGTGCCAGCACGGACCGCGGGGATTCACCCCTCCACTTT. Translation gives CASTDRGDSPLHF.

At least ten counts were recorded for this clonotype. The chain combines TRBV14 with TRBJ1-4; D ambiguous. Germline values: CDR1 SGHDN, CDR2 FVKESK. V lost 5 bases and J lost 4, with 14 bases in between. This CDR3 is built from 15 residues. The CDR3 bases are TGTGCCAGCAGCGGGAGGTCGACCGTTAATGAAAAACTGTTTTTT. Protein product: CASSGRSTVNEKLFF. The whole variable domain, remainder taken from reference TRBV14 and TRBJ1-4, is EAGVTQFPSHSVIEKGQTVTLRCDPISGHDNLYWYRRVMGKEIKFLLHFVKESKQDESGMPNNRFLAERTGGTYSTLKVQPAELEDSGVYFCASSGRSTVNEKLFFGSGTQLSVL.

This clonotype was seen only a few times. The rearrangement uses TRBV15 and TRBJ1-2; 8 bases align to TRBD1. Trimming at V came to 3 bases and at J to 0 bases, leaving 0 bases not matched to a gene. The germline V gene has CDR1 LNHNV and CDR2 YYDKDF (reference sequence). The CDR3 covers 14 residues. The CDR3 sequence: CATSRTGANYGYTF. CDR3 bases: TGTGCCACCAGCAGGACAGGGGCTAACTATGGCTACACCTTC.

This clonotype was seen more than once but under ten times. V usage is TRBV20-1 and J usage is TRBJ2-1; 13 bases map to TRBD2. Germline CDR1 DFQATT, CDR2 SNEGSKA (reference sequence). This CDR3 spans 16 amino acids. Germline trimming cut 3 bases from V and 2 bases from J; bases unmatched to any gene: 4. The CDR3 region has the DNA TGCAGTGCTAGGGGCGGGACTAGCGGGGCCTACAATGAGCAGTTCTTC. The encoded protein is CSARGGTSGAYNEQFF.

This clonotype has ten or more counts. This rearrangement joins TRBV12-3 or TRBV12-4 to TRBJ2-7; D remains ambiguous. The CDR3 runs to 13 residues. The V gene lost 6 bases and the J gene lost 3 bases, with 12 bases spanning the gap. The CDR3 DNA is TGTGCCAGCAGCTCGCAGGTGGGCTACGAGCAGTACTTC. This encodes CASSSQVGYEQYF.

This clonotype has only a few counts. The V gene is TRBV12-3 or TRBV12-4, the J gene TRBJ1-5; 9 bases are shared with TRBD1. This CDR3 has 15 amino acids. V shed 3 bases and J 5 bases; nucleotides not matched to a gene: 5. The CDR3 coding sequence is TGTGCCAGCAGTTTCGCCGGGACAGGGCATCAGCCCCAGCATTTT. Amino acid sequence: CASSFAGTGHQPQHF.

This rearrangement joins TRBV11-1 to TRBJ2-1, with 8 bases fitting TRBD2. The junction had 5 bases not matched to a gene; V was cut back by 5 bases and J by 2 bases. The CDR3 runs 15 residues. The germline gives CDR1 SGHAT, CDR2 FQDESV (reference sequence). CDR3 loop: CASSPPGGTYNEQFF. DNA of the CDR3: TGTGCCAGCAGCCCACCGGGGGGGACCTACAATGAGCAGTTCTTC.

This clonotype came up a few times. At one end, the junction sequence differs from germline, possibly due to a read error. The chain joins TRBV29-1 to TRBJ2-5; 7 bases are a match to TRBD2. The CDR3 loop spans 12 amino acids. Germline CDR1 SQVTM, CDR2 ANQGSEA. CDR3 sequence (DNA): TGCAGCGTTGGGGAGGGCCAAAAGACCCAGTACTTC. As protein: CSVGEGQKTQYF.

This clonotype came up a few times. This sequence joins TRBV7-6 and TRBJ2-7; D may be TRBD1 (5 bases). The CDR3 runs 15 residues. Germline lookup yields CDR1 SGHVS and CDR2 FNYEAQ. Deletions cut 6 bases from V and 0 bases from J, with 15 bases between. The CDR3 DNA follows: TGTGCCAGCAGTCTCGGACACCCGAGCTCCTACGAGCAGTACTTC. Translating gives CASSLGHPSSYEQYF.

CDR3 region: CASGRTSYSEQYF. For the CDR3, the DNA is TGCGCCAGCGGGAGGACTTCCTACAGCGAGCAGTACTTC. The chain joins TRBV5-1 to TRBJ2-7; TRBD2 might be the D (6 bases). V was pared by 7 bases and J by 6 bases, with 17 bases between. The CDR3 contains 13 residues. From germline, CDR1 is SGHRS and CDR2 YFSETQ. The complete variable domain, with remaining parts taken from reference TRBV5-1 and TRBJ2-7, reads KAGVTQTPRYLIKTRGQQVTLSCSPISGHRSVSWYQQTPGQGLQFLFEYFSETQRNKGNFPGRFSGRQFSNSRSEMNVSTLELGDSALYLCASGRTSYSEQYFGPGTRLTVT.